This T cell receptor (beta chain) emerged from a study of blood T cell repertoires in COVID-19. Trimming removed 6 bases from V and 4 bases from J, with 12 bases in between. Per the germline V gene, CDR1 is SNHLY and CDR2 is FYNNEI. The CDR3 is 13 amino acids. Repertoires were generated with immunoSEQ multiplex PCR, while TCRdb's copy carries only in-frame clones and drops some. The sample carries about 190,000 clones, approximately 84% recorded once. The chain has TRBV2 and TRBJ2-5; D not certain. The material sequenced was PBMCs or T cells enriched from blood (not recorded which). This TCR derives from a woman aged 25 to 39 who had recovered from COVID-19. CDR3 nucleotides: TGTGCCAGCAGCCGGCGACTCGGAGAGACCCAGTACTTC. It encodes CASSRRLGETQYF.